This passage covers 20 T cell receptor beta chains from one sample sequenced in a study of CD8+ T cells in alopecia areata. In each case, RNA was isolated and then reverse transcribed into cDNA as the sequencing template. Clones were sequenced by immunoSEQ multiplex PCR, and TCRdb holds only the in-frame ones, with some missing. The table records around 210,000 clones, roughly 50% of them present only once. Sequencing input: CD8+ T cells sorted from blood. The receptors originated from a human donor in good health.

To note about this clone: This specimen includes other DNA sequences encoding the same CDR3. The chain carries TRBV14 and TRBJ2-7; D is unclear. This CDR3 spans 13 amino acids. Germline-derived CDR1 and CDR2 are SGHDN and FVKESK. Deletions cut 3 bases from V and 6 bases from J, with 12 bases between. The CDR3 bases are TGTGCCAGCAGCCAGGCCCCCCGAGGCGAGCAGTACTTC. It is translated as CASSQAPRGEQYF.

This clone was seen just once. The chain recombines TRBV29-1 with TRBJ2-5; 12 bases are shared with TRBD2. Germline V gene sequence: CDR1 SQVTM, CDR2 ANQGSEA. The CDR3 has 14 residues. Losses at the gene ends were 3 bases for V and 4 bases for J; bases not matched to a gene: 3. Here the CDR3 reads CSVEGLAGRETQYF. The CDR3 DNA is TGCAGCGTTGAGGGACTAGCGGGTCGAGAGACCCAGTACTTC.

CDR3: CASSQGDVDYGYTF. CDR3 DNA: TGTGCCAGCAGCCAAGGGGACGTAGACTATGGCTACACCTTC. The chain joins TRBV14 to TRBJ1-2; TRBD1 might be the D (5 bases). Deletions cut 1 base from V and 3 bases from J, with 9 bases between. The CDR3 is 14 residues long. CDR1 and CDR2 (germline): SGHDN, FVKESK.

The chain combines TRBV4-1 with TRBJ2-1; 13 nucleotides match TRBD2. Germline V gene lookup returns CDR1 MGHRA and CDR2 YSYEKL. The CDR3 loop spans 15 amino acids. J was trimmed by 10 bases and V by 4 bases; bases with no gene match: 7. The CDR3 spells CASSPEGLAGDEQFF. In nucleotides, the CDR3 is TGCGCCAGCAGCCCCGAAGGACTAGCGGGGGACGAGCAGTTCTTC.

The chain joins TRBV29-1 to TRBJ1-1, with 8 positions matching TRBD1. The V and J ends lost 6 bases and 5 bases, in that order; junction bases with no gene match: 8. Per germline, CDR1 SQVTM and CDR2 ANQGSEA. This CDR3 has 13 amino acids. The CDR3 protein is CSVAGGWRTEAFF. The CDR3 bases are TGCAGCGTAGCAGGGGGCTGGAGAACTGAAGCTTTCTTT.

The chain combines TRBV27 with TRBJ2-3; 10 positions match TRBD1. Germline V gene sequence: CDR1 MNHEY, CDR2 SMNVEV (reference sequence). V shed 5 bases, J shed 4 bases, and the junction held 12 bases outside the gene matches. The CDR3 totals 17 residues. CDR3 sequence reads: CASSPRRQGAIPDTQYF. The CDR3 coding sequence is TGTGCCAGCAGTCCCCGGAGACAGGGGGCAATCCCAGATACGCAGTATTTT.

The chain combines TRBV14 with TRBJ2-1; perhaps TRBD1 as D (6 bases). The CDR3 is 12 residues long. Trimming pared 6 bases from V and 9 bases from J, leaving 12 bases between. Germline assignment: CDR1 SGHDN and CDR2 FVKESK. DNA of the CDR3: TGTGCCAGCAGTTTTGGGGGCGGTGAGCAGTTCTTC. Encoded protein: CASSFGGGEQFF.

The V and J genes are TRBV5-6 and TRBJ1-1; perhaps TRBD1 as D (6 bases). CDR1 and CDR2 (germline): SGHDT, YYEEEE. Trimming shortened V by 3 bases and J by 4 bases, and 16 bases separated the two germline ends. The CDR3 runs to 15 residues. In DNA form, the CDR3 reads TGTGCCAGCAGCTCGGACAGCCTCATGGGCACTGAAGCTTTCTTT. This sequence encodes CASSSDSLMGTEAFF. Filled out from reference TRBV5-6 and TRBJ1-1, the complete variable domain reads DAGVTQSPTHLIKTRGQQVTLRCSPKSGHDTVSWYQQALGQGPQFIFQYYEEEERQRGNFPDRFSGHQFPNYSSELNVNALLLGDSALYLCASSSDSLMGTEAFFGQGTRLTVV.

The gene calls are TRBV28 and TRBJ1-3; D unclear. Germline CDR1 is MDHEN and CDR2 is SYDVKM. V lost 4 bases and J lost 1, with 5 bases in between. This CDR3 has 13 amino acids. The CDR3 is CASSWASGNTIYF. CDR3 sequence (DNA): TGTGCCAGCAGTTGGGCATCTGGAAACACCATATATTTT.

The sample holds a few counts of this clone. V gene TRBV4-1 combines with J gene TRBJ1-2; TRBD1 might be the D (5 bases). Germline V gene data show CDR1 as MGHRA and CDR2 as YSYEKL. Trimming left V 3 bases short and J 7 bases short, with 9 bases between. This CDR3 has 12 residues. The DNA for the CDR3 is TGCGCCAGCAGCCAGGGGACGGGTGGCTACACCTTC. Translating gives CASSQGTGGYTF.

The chain recombines TRBV5-7 with TRBJ1-5, with D unresolved. TRBV5-7 is flagged as an ORF with uncertain function. Trimming removed 2 bases from V and 4 bases from J, with 10 bases in between. This CDR3 has 14 amino acids. As DNA, the CDR3 is TGTGCCAGCAGCTTTGGTGCGGGGAATCAGCCCCAGCATTTT. It specifies CASSFGAGNQPQHF.

This chain connects TRBV21-1 to TRBJ1-2; TRBD1, the table's D call, lacks a check against the DNA. TRBV21-1 is shown as a pseudogene. This CDR3 has 14 amino acids. The CDR3 coding sequence is TGTGCCAGCAGCAAAGCGGGGCACCACTATGGCTACACCTTC. Protein product: CASSKAGHHYGYTF.

This sequence joins TRBV5-1 and TRBJ2-7; tentative D call: TRBD2 (6 bases). Trimming stripped 0 bases from V and 4 bases from J, with 11 bases between. The CDR3 is made up of 14 amino acids. Germline CDR1 and CDR2: SGHRS and YFSETQ. This CDR3 reads CASSLEKGGYEQYF. The CDR3 DNA reads as TGCGCCAGCAGCTTGGAGAAGGGAGGATACGAGCAGTACTTC.

This clone was seen only a few times. The gene calls are TRBV10-2 and TRBJ2-3, with D perhaps TRBD2 (5 bases). The CDR3 covers 13 residues. V lost 0 bases, J lost 6 bases, and 7 bases lay in between. CDR1 and CDR2 from the germline V gene are WSHSY and SAAADI. CDR3 residues: CASSESGEDTQYF. The CDR3 region has the DNA TGCGCCAGCAGTGAGTCTGGGGAGGATACGCAGTATTTT.

V gene TRBV13 combines with J gene TRBJ1-2; no clear D gene. The CDR3 is 13 amino acids. V shed 4 bases and J shed 4 bases, with 10 bases lying between them. The germline gives CDR1 PRHDT, CDR2 FYEKMQ (reference sequence). This CDR3 is CASSSTGGYGYTF. As DNA, the CDR3 is TGTGCCAGCAGCTCAACGGGAGGCTATGGCTACACCTTC.

This chain uses TRBV5-6 with TRBJ1-2; 7 nucleotides align to TRBD1. There are 13 residues in the CDR3. Trimming removed 0 bases from V and 8 bases from J; junction bases left unmatched: 4. Looked up from germline, CDR1 is SGHDT and CDR2 is YYEEEE. The CDR3 is CASSLATGVGYTF. CDR3 sequence (DNA): TGTGCCAGCAGCTTGGCAACAGGGGTCGGCTACACCTTC.

The sample holds a few counts of this clone. V and J are TRBV15 and TRBJ1-1; D might be TRBD1 (6 bases). V was clipped by 6 bases and J by 5 bases, with 16 bases between them. Germline CDR1 LNHNV, CDR2 YYDKDF (reference sequence). This CDR3 contains 14 residues. This CDR3 is CATRWSGELTEAFF. CDR3 sequence (DNA): TGTGCCACCAGGTGGTCAGGGGAGTTAACTGAAGCTTTCTTT. Full variable domain (rest looked up from reference TRBV15 and TRBJ1-1): DAMVIQNPRYQVTQFGKPVTLSCSQTLNHNVMYWYQQKSSQAPKLLFHYYDKDFNNEADTPDNFQSRRPNTSFCFLDIRSPGLGDTAMYLCATRWSGELTEAFFGQGTRLTVV.

The V call is TRBV9, the J call TRBJ2-3; 12 bases map to TRBD1. Germline V gives CDR1 SGDLS, CDR2 YYNGEE. This CDR3 contains 16 residues. J gave up 3 bases and V 4 bases, and 6 bases lay outside the gene matches. As DNA, the CDR3 is TGTGCCAGCAGCCCCCGGGACAGGGGGCGGACAGATACGCAGTATTTT. This gives the protein CASSPRDRGRTDTQYF.

This clone was detected a few times. DNA for the CDR3: TGTGCCAGTAGTTTCCGAGACGGCTACACCTTC. Protein sequence: CASSFRDGYTF. The chain couples TRBV19 to TRBJ1-2, with unresolved D. The CDR3 spans 11 residues. V lost 5 bases to trimming and J lost 8 bases, with 9 bases between them. Germline assignment: CDR1 LNHDA and CDR2 SQIVND (reference sequence).

This clone showed up just a few times. The J gene is TRBJ1-6, the V gene TRBV27; a possible D gene is TRBD1 (5 bases). CDR3 length: 16 residues. From germline, CDR1 is MNHEY and CDR2 SMNVEV (reference sequence). The germline V and J ends were trimmed by 2 bases and 8 bases, with 16 bases remaining between them. In DNA, the CDR3 is TGTGCCAGCAGTTTACACCAGGGTAGTTTAGATTCACCCCTCCACTTT. It codes for CASSLHQGSLDSPLHF.